This T cell receptor (beta chain) emerged from a study of blood T cell repertoires in COVID-19. Study as a whole: Specimens from acute and convalescent COVID-19 originated in the United States, Italy and Spain. T cells, B-cell-depleted T cells, or PBMCs provided the cDNA or gDNA that served as material.

Source study methods: Cell counts per sample came from amplifying reference gene primers. Repertoires were generated with immunoSEQ multiplex PCR, while TCRdb's copy carries only in-frame clones and drops some. The D gene and trimming were derived from the DNA, and the V and J assignments and clone size from that table. The table shows 150,000 to 200,000 clones, with roughly 80% occurring only once. Germline loops: CDR1 LNHDA, CDR2 SQIVND (reference sequence). J lost 5 bases, V lost 6 bases, and 7 bases had no gene match. The CDR3 spans 15 residues. The chain employs TRBV19 and TRBJ2-2; 9 bases map to TRBD1. Sequencing input: peripheral blood. The receptor was isolated from a man between 70 and 80 years old with acute or convalescent COVID-19. The CDR3 sequence is CASSQQGAGTGELFF. The CDR3, as DNA: TGTGCCAGTAGCCAACAGGGGGCGGGGACCGGGGAGCTGTTTTTT.